This T cell receptor (beta chain) was sequenced for a study of T cells in Graves' hyperthyroidism and ophthalmopathy. This clonotype was counted ten times or more. Among ophthalmopathy patients, the Clinical Activity Score reached at least 3, the NOSPECS grade reached at least 4, and duration remained under 3 months. Fresh peripheral blood, 10 ml, was the source of the PBMCs. Amplified regions were TCR beta CDR3 sequences from RNA transcripts. A set of HTBI primers served as the primers for a first-round RT-PCR of the TCR CDR3. From the multiplex PCR reads, TCRdb called clonotypes with MiXCR, one entry per CDR3 protein. The table lists approximately 430,000 distinct CDR3 sequences, roughly 14% of them singletons. Trimming took off 5 bases at V and 2 bases at J, with 13 bases between the two ends. Germline V gives CDR1 SGHVS, CDR2 FQNEAQ. The CDR3 consists of 14 residues.

Sequencing input: blood. The origin of this receptor is a man aged 18 to 35 with Graves' ophthalmopathy. The V gene is TRBV7-8, the J gene TRBJ2-7; a weak D match, TRBD1 (6 bases). The CDR3 is CASSDSRTAYEQYF. In nucleotides, the CDR3 is TGTGCCAGCAGCGACTCGAGGACAGCCTACGAGCAGTACTTC.